Following are 25 T cell receptor beta chains from one sample sequenced in a study of shared clonotypes between healthy human individuals. Profiled with immunoSEQ multiplex PCR; TCRdb holds only in-frame clones, not every one. The data contain 600,000 to 800,000 clones, 72% of them seen just once; the ten biggest clones take up about 1.8%. Sequencing was performed on memory CD4+ T cells sorted from blood. Subset: CD45RA-negative fraction. The receptors stem from a woman aged 25 to 45 in good health.

The gene calls are TRBV5-4 and TRBJ1-2, with no clear D. CDR1 and CDR2 (germline): SGHNT, YYREEE (reference sequence). The CDR3 is 15 residues long. V shed 0 bases and J shed 2 bases, with 11 bases lying between them. The CDR3 DNA reads TGTGCCAGCAGCTTGGCAATGGGTCAGAACTATGGCTACACCTTC. Translated, it gives CASSLAMGQNYGYTF.

This clone was detected only once. The V and J genes are TRBV5-1 and TRBJ2-7; 10 bases match TRBD2. V was pared by 4 bases and J by 6 bases, with 13 bases of the junction left unmatched. CDR1 is SGHRS, CDR2 YFSETQ, per germline. There are 16 residues in the CDR3. This CDR3 reads CASSRTSGGARGEQYF. DNA of the CDR3: TGCGCCAGCAGCCGGACTAGCGGTGGGGCCCGCGGCGAGCAGTACTTC. Combining the CDR3 with reference TRBV5-1 and TRBJ2-7 gives the whole variable domain KAGVTQTPRYLIKTRGQQVTLSCSPISGHRSVSWYQQTPGQGLQFLFEYFSETQRNKGNFPGRFSGRQFSNSRSEMNVSTLELGDSALYLCASSRTSGGARGEQYFGPGTRLTVT.

The V and J genes are TRBV28 and TRBJ1-2; 7 nucleotides line up with TRBD1. The CDR3 covers 20 residues. V shed 1 base, J shed 4 bases, and the junction held 21 bases outside the gene matches. The germline V gene encodes CDR1 MDHEN and CDR2 SYDVKM. CDR3 in DNA: TGTGCCAGCAGTTTATCGGCCTTAGGGCAAGGGGGCGAAGTTGGCTATGGCTACACCTTC. Translating gives CASSLSALGQGGEVGYGYTF.

The CDR3 protein is CASSALNTQNTEAFF. CDR3 in DNA: TGTGCCAGCTCAGCACTAAATACCCAGAACACTGAAGCTTTCTTT. V and J are TRBV18 and TRBJ1-1; D remains unclear. Trimming stripped 5 bases from V and 1 base from J, with 14 bases between. This CDR3 has 15 amino acids. CDR1 KGHSH and CDR2 LQKENI come from the germline V gene.

This clone was found many times. V and J are TRBV29-1 and TRBJ2-5, with unresolved D. V lost 8 bases, J lost 1 base, and 17 bases lay in between. Germline CDR1 and CDR2: SQVTM and ANQGSEA. The CDR3 is 14 amino acids. This CDR3 reads CSCISFERQETQYF. The CDR3 coding sequence is TGCAGCTGCATATCATTTGAGCGCCAAGAGACCCAGTACTTC.

The chain carries TRBV1 and TRBJ1-2; the listed D gene, TRBD1, was not tested against the DNA. TRBV1 constitutes a pseudogene. The length of the CDR3 is 17 residues. The CDR3, as DNA: TGCACCAGCAGCCAAGCTCTTACAGGGCGACAGGACTATGGCTACACCTTC. The encoded protein is CTSSQALTGRQDYGYTF.

CDR3 in amino acids: CAPSGQPFPGTQYF. The DNA of the CDR3 is TGTGCCCCCTCGGGACAGCCCTTCCCCGGGACCCAGTACTTC. V is TRBV6-5 and J is TRBJ2-5, with 7 bases identical to TRBD1. With V trimmed by 11 bases and J by 7 bases, 16 bases remained unmatched. Per the germline V gene, CDR1 is MNHEY and CDR2 is SVGAGI. CDR3 length equals 14 residues.

On this clone: The same CDR3 also results from other DNA sequences found in this sample. The chain carries TRBV29-1 and TRBJ2-2, with D hard to call. V dropped 5 bases and J dropped 2 bases, with 3 bases sitting between them. Per germline, CDR1 SQVTM and CDR2 ANQGSEA. The CDR3 covers 11 residues. The CDR3 coding sequence is TGCAGCGTTTACAACACCGGGGAGCTGTTTTTT. Translation: CSVYNTGELFF.

This chain uses TRBV2 with TRBJ1-3; no reliable D call. The V end was cut by 6 bases, the J end by 3 bases, with 6 bases between. Germline V CDR1 and CDR2: SNHLY, FYNNEI. The CDR3 totals 12 residues. The CDR3 DNA follows: TGTGCCAGCAGGGAAAATGGAAACACCATATATTTT. Protein sequence: CASRENGNTIYF.

The V and J genes are TRBV5-4 and TRBJ2-7; 10 nucleotides line up with TRBD2. This CDR3 contains 16 residues. Germline V lookup: CDR1 SGHNT, CDR2 YYREEE (reference sequence). V lost 3 bases, J lost 4 bases, and 10 bases stayed unmatched. Written as DNA, the CDR3 is TGTGCCAGCAGCTCCGGGAGCGGGAGGGCCGTGTACGAGCAGTACTTC. Translation: CASSSGSGRAVYEQYF.

The chain employs TRBV18 and TRBJ2-1; D is uncertain. Germline CDR1 and CDR2: KGHSH and LQKENI. V lost 3 bases, J lost 8 bases, and 20 bases lay in between. The CDR3 has 16 residues. The CDR3 DNA follows: TGTGCCAGCTCACCGGAGAGGTTCCTAGTTTCTCATGAGCAGTTCTTC. This sequence encodes CASSPERFLVSHEQFF.

This clone was seen just once. Additional DNA sequences in this sample encode the identical CDR3. The chain links TRBV18 to TRBJ1-1; D not certain. CDR1 is KGHSH and CDR2 is LQKENI in the germline V gene. V was cut by 6 bases and J by 2 bases, with 4 bases left in between. The CDR3 totals 11 residues. In DNA, the CDR3 is TGTGCCAGCTCGGGCAACACTGAAGCTTTCTTT. Translated: CASSGNTEAFF.

The rearrangement joins TRBV29-1 to TRBJ2-5; 7 nucleotides match TRBD1. The germline CDR1 and CDR2 sequences are SQVTM and ANQGSEA. The CDR3 extends over 14 amino acids. Trimming took 1 base from V and 2 from J; bases not matched to a gene: 4. The CDR3: CSVEVTDRQETQYF. The CDR3 DNA reads as TGCAGCGTTGAAGTTACGGACAGGCAAGAGACCCAGTACTTC.

To note about this clone: Other DNA sequences in this specimen translate into the identical CDR3. The V and J genes are TRBV19 and TRBJ1-5; no reliable D call. This CDR3 contains 14 residues. Germline CDR1 LNHDA, CDR2 SQIVND (reference sequence). V dropped 3 bases and J dropped 1 base, with 7 bases sitting between them. For the CDR3, the DNA is TGTGCCAGTAGTATGGGGTCCAGCAATCAGCCCCAGCATTTT. This translates into CASSMGSSNQPQHF. The whole variable domain, filled in from reference TRBV19 and TRBJ1-5, reads DGGITQSPKYLFRKEGQNVTLSCEQNLNHDAMYWYRQDPGQGLRLIYYSQIVNDFQKGDIAEGYSVSREKKESFPLTVTSAQKNPTAFYLCASSMGSSNQPQHFGDGTRLSIL.

The rearrangement uses TRBV7-9 and TRBJ2-7; D is uncertain. Germline V gene sequence: CDR1 SEHNR, CDR2 FQNEAQ (reference sequence). V dropped 2 bases and J dropped 4 bases, with 6 bases sitting between them. This CDR3 region has 12 residues. The CDR3 sequence: CASSLTQYEQYF. The CDR3 nucleotides read TGTGCCAGCAGCTTAACTCAGTACGAGCAGTACTTC.

The chain couples TRBV25-1 to TRBJ1-1; possibly TRBD1 for D (5 bases). The CDR3 is made up of 15 amino acids. Germline CDR1 and CDR2: MGHDK and SYGVNS. Between the trimmed V and J ends, which lost 8 bases and 10 bases, there was a span of 26 bases. CDR3 in DNA: TGTGCCAGCGCCGGTCGGTTTTCGGGGGTAGGGAGAGCTTTCTTT. It yields the protein CASAGRFSGVGRAFF.

The chain combines TRBV7-9 with TRBJ2-1, with 8 bases that match TRBD1. CDR3 length: 15 residues. After removal of 5 bases from V and 8 bases from J, the junction contained 11 bases not matched to a gene. CDR1 and CDR2 (germline): SEHNR, FQNEAQ (reference sequence). The CDR3 DNA follows: TGTGCCAGCAGCCCAGGACAGGGAGTTTGGGATGAGCAGTTCTTC. Translated, it gives CASSPGQGVWDEQFF.

On this clone: This same CDR3 is encoded by further DNA sequences in the sample. This chain uses TRBV11-2 with TRBJ1-2; TRBD1 aligns across 9 bases. Unmatched junction bases numbered 6, after V lost 5 bases and J lost 2 bases. The CDR3 is made up of 15 amino acids. Germline V CDR1 and CDR2: SGHAT, FQNNGV. The CDR3 bases are TGTGCCAGCAGCCTCCCGGGACAGGGAAACTATGGCTACACCTTC. Residues: CASSLPGQGNYGYTF.

This clone has only one observation. The V gene is TRBV27, the J gene TRBJ2-2; TRBD1 matches 9 bases. V was clipped by 5 bases and J by 7 bases; unmatched bases: 8. This CDR3 is 15 amino acids long. From germline, CDR1 is MNHEY and CDR2 SMNVEV (reference sequence). The CDR3 sequence is CASSKGTGHHGELFF. CDR3 in DNA: TGTGCCAGCAGTAAGGGGACAGGGCACCACGGGGAGCTGTTTTTT.

The chain carries TRBV6-6 and TRBJ2-7; D is unclear. Trimming removed 0 bases from V and 3 bases from J, with 6 bases in between. CDR1 and CDR2 (germline): MNHNY, SVGAGI (reference sequence). This CDR3 comprises 13 residues. CDR3 amino acids: CASSYSSLYEQYF. CDR3 DNA sequence: TGTGCCAGCAGTTACTCGTCTCTCTACGAGCAGTACTTC.

This chain uses TRBV7-8 with TRBJ2-7; 9 bases match TRBD1. This CDR3 spans 18 amino acids. Trimming at V came to 0 bases and at J to 0 bases, leaving 9 bases not matched to a gene. CDR1 SGHVS and CDR2 FQNEAQ come from the germline V gene. The CDR3 sequence: CASSLADRGTIPSYEQYF. The CDR3 DNA reads as TGTGCCAGCAGCTTAGCGGACAGGGGAACTATACCCTCCTACGAGCAGTACTTC.

The V and J genes are TRBV28 and TRBJ2-2; TRBD1 aligns across 8 bases. The germline V gene encodes CDR1 MDHEN and CDR2 SYDVKM. The CDR3 totals 17 residues. V lost 5 bases, J lost 6 bases, and 14 bases stayed unmatched. This chain's CDR3 is CASSLPGQGSSAGELFF. The CDR3 DNA follows: TGTGCCAGCAGTCTCCCCGGACAGGGTTCCTCCGCCGGGGAGCTGTTTTTT.

This sequence joins TRBV4-1 and TRBJ2-1, with 8 bases that match TRBD1. This CDR3 spans 15 amino acids. V shed 2 bases, J shed 6 bases, and the junction held 6 bases outside the gene matches. Germline V gene sequence: CDR1 MGHRA, CDR2 YSYEKL. The CDR3 region has the DNA TGCGCCAGCAGCCAAACGGACAGGGATTTCAATGAGCAGTTCTTC. Its translation is CASSQTDRDFNEQFF.

This clone was picked up one time. J is TRBJ1-2 and V is TRBV19; 9 bases agree with TRBD1. Germline CDR1 is LNHDA and CDR2 is SQIVND (reference sequence). Trimming took 8 bases from V and 2 from J; bases not matched to a gene: 6. The CDR3 extends over 14 amino acids. In DNA, the CDR3 is TGTGCCAGTCGCACCGGGACAGGGAACTATGGCTACACCTTC. Translating it yields CASRTGTGNYGYTF.

The chain is built from TRBV10-3 and TRBJ1-1; D is undetermined. This CDR3 region has 14 residues. Per germline, CDR1 ENHRY and CDR2 SYGVKD. Trimming left V 6 bases short and J 7 bases short, with 18 bases between. This CDR3 is CAIRVISLGGEAFF. CDR3 DNA sequence: TGTGCCATCAGAGTGATTTCCCTCGGAGGTGAAGCTTTCTTT.